The 21 T cell receptor beta chains in this list originate from one sample, sequenced in a study of T cell repertoires in cytomegalovirus infection. In TCRdb, the reads were re-called with MiXCR into one record per CDR3 protein. The profile shows about 680,000 distinct CDR3 sequences, 20% to 25% of them singletons. The sequenced material came from CD8+ T cells from PBMCs. The receptor source for this set is a human donor in good health (CMV status not recorded). Some clones in this sample may be carry-over from other donors' samples.

V gene TRBV11-2 combines with J gene TRBJ2-7; the D is unclear. From germline, CDR1 is SGHAT and CDR2 FQNNGV. V lost 0 bases to trimming and J lost 3 bases, with 9 bases between them. The CDR3 loop spans 14 amino acids. Written as DNA, the CDR3 is TGTGCCAGCAGCTTAGATCCGGTGGGCTACGAGCAGTACTTC. Translated, it gives CASSLDPVGYEQYF.

The chain employs TRBV2 and TRBJ1-2, with unresolved D. The CDR3 loop spans 12 amino acids. Germline lookup yields CDR1 SNHLY and CDR2 FYNNEI. The V gene lost 7 bases and the J gene lost 0 bases, with 6 bases spanning the gap. CDR3 DNA: TGTGCCAGCAAGACATCTAACTATGGCTACACCTTC. It is translated as CASKTSNYGYTF.

The sample holds a few counts of this clonotype. This chain joins TRBV28 and TRBJ2-1, with a tentative D call TRBD1 (5 bases). Germline CDR1 reads MDHEN; CDR2 reads SYDVKM. This CDR3 spans 15 amino acids. Trimming pared 5 bases from V and 5 bases from J, leaving 16 bases between. CDR3 sequence reads: CASSPDSALNNEQFF. The CDR3 DNA is TGTGCCAGCAGTCCTGACAGTGCTCTCAACAATGAGCAGTTCTTC.

The chain couples TRBV2 to TRBJ1-6; no definite D call. Looked up from germline, CDR1 is SNHLY and CDR2 is FYNNEI. CDR3 length: 16 residues. V lost 2 bases and J lost 5, with 13 bases in between. The CDR3 DNA reads TGTGCCAGCAGTGAACTTCGGCCAACAGATAATTCACCCCTCCACTTT. Its translation: CASSELRPTDNSPLHF. Using reference TRBV2 and TRBJ1-6 for the parts outside the CDR3, the full variable domain is EPEVTQTPSHQVTQMGQEVILRCVPISNHLYFYWYRQILGQKVEFLVSFYNNEISEKSEIFDDQFSVERPDGSNFTLKIRSTKLEDSAMYFCASSELRPTDNSPLHFGNGTRLTVT.

In its sample, this clonotype was seen many times. The chain carries TRBV7-2 and TRBJ2-3, with TRBD2 identical over 8 bases. The CDR3 runs 18 residues. V was clipped by 5 bases and J by 0 bases; unmatched bases: 13. The V gene's germline CDR1 is SGHTA and CDR2 FQGNSA. CDR3 DNA sequence: TGTGCCAGCAGCCGAAGAGGTTTCGGGGGGGCGAGCACAGATACGCAGTATTTT. It yields the protein CASSRRGFGGASTDTQYF. Full variable domain (outside the CDR3, taken from reference TRBV7-2 and TRBJ2-3): GAGVSQSPSNKVTEKGKDVELRCDPISGHTALYWYRQSLGQGLEFLIYFQGNSAPDKSGLPSDRFSAERTGGSVSTLTIQRTQQEDSAVYLCASSRRGFGGASTDTQYFGPGTRLTVL.

This clonotype has ten or more counts. The gene calls are TRBV7-8 and TRBJ1-1, with TRBD1 identical over 8 bases. The CDR3 runs 15 residues. Unmatched junction bases numbered 8, after V lost 7 bases and J lost 1 base. The germline CDR1 and CDR2 sequences are SGHVS and FQNEAQ. The CDR3 sequence is CASTPPGTGNTEAFF. CDR3 nucleotide sequence: TGTGCCAGCACCCCTCCCGGGACAGGGAACACTGAAGCTTTCTTT.

V and J are TRBV6-6 and TRBJ1-5; D is possibly TRBD1 (5 bases). Germline-derived CDR1 and CDR2 are MNHNY and SVGAGI (reference sequence). V was pared by 0 bases and J by 3 bases, with 21 bases between. The CDR3 spans 19 residues. The CDR3 protein is CASSYSPRIGDGYNQPQHF. Written as DNA, the CDR3 is TGTGCCAGCAGTTACTCGCCCCGGATCGGGGACGGTTACAATCAGCCCCAGCATTTT.

The chain combines TRBV18 with TRBJ2-5, with TRBD1 matching over 7 bases. Germline loops: CDR1 KGHSH, CDR2 LQKENI. J lost 5 bases, V lost 3 bases, and 12 bases had no gene match. This CDR3 region has 16 residues. CDR3 sequence (DNA): TGTGCCAGCTCACCTAGAGGAACAGGGGCTGGGGAGACCCAGTACTTC. Translation gives CASSPRGTGAGETQYF.

This clonotype was observed at least ten times. The J gene is TRBJ2-7, the V gene TRBV10-3; no definite D call. Germline lookup yields CDR1 ENHRY and CDR2 SYGVKD. Trimming removed 3 bases from V and 4 bases from J, with 7 bases in between. This CDR3 spans 12 amino acids. CDR3 loop: CAISDRHYEQYF. The CDR3 nucleotides read TGTGCCATCAGTGATAGACATTACGAGCAGTACTTC.

The chain is built from TRBV19 and TRBJ1-2, with TRBD1 identical over 7 bases. The ends lost 6 bases at V and 5 bases at J; junction bases unmatched: 9. CDR3 length: 14 residues. CDR1 LNHDA and CDR2 SQIVND come from the germline V gene (reference sequence). CDR3 sequence: CASSPRDSLYGYTF. The CDR3 DNA reads TGTGCCAGTAGCCCCCGGGACAGTCTTTATGGCTACACCTTC. Looking up the rest from reference TRBV19 and TRBJ1-2 gives the full variable domain: DGGITQSPKYLFRKEGQNVTLSCEQNLNHDAMYWYRQDPGQGLRLIYYSQIVNDFQKGDIAEGYSVSREKKESFPLTVTSAQKNPTAFYLCASSPRDSLYGYTFGSGTRLTVV.

A word on this clonotype: Given a much more abundant clone one base away, this may be a read error. This likely comes from a read error, as the CDR3 has no conserved phenylalanine or tryptophan at its end. V and J are TRBV12-3 or TRBV12-4 and TRBJ2-2; 8 bases are a match to TRBD1. This CDR3 is built from 17 residues. Trimming took 6 bases from V and 1 from J; bases not matched to a gene: 10. The CDR3 DNA sequence: TGTGCCAGCAGGCAAGCTCAGGGGGCGAAGAACACCGGGGAGCTGTTTTCT. This codes for CASRQAQGAKNTGELFS.

The rearrangement joins TRBV7-6 to TRBJ2-2; no firm D call. Germline-derived CDR1 and CDR2 are SGHVS and FNYEAQ. CDR3 length equals 13 residues. V lost 1 base and J lost 6, with 6 bases in between. CDR3 nucleotide sequence: TGTGCCAGCAGCTTAGGTTCGGCCGGGGAGCTGTTTTTT. This gives the protein CASSLGSAGELFF. The complete variable domain, with remaining parts taken from reference TRBV7-6 and TRBJ2-2, reads GAGVSQSPRYKVTKRGQDVALRCDPISGHVSLYWYRQALGQGPEFLTYFNYEAQQDKSGLPNDRFSAERPEGSISTLTIQRTEQRDSAMYRCASSLGSAGELFFGEGSRLTVL.

This clonotype was counted many times. The rearrangement links TRBV7-9 to TRBJ2-7, with D possibly matching TRBD2 (6 bases). V lost 3 bases, J lost 0 bases, and 9 bases lay in between. Germline CDR1 SEHNR, CDR2 FQNEAQ (reference sequence). This CDR3 has 14 amino acids. In nucleotides, the CDR3 is TGTGCCAGCAGCTTCGGCGGGGCCTCCTACGAGCAGTACGTC. This encodes CASSFGGASYEQYV.

In this sample, this clonotype turned up many times. The chain recombines TRBV28 with TRBJ2-5, with 12 positions matching TRBD2. With 2 bases clipped from V and 4 bases from J, the junction kept 8 bases outside the gene matches. The CDR3 totals 17 residues. Per the germline V gene, CDR1 is MDHEN and CDR2 is SYDVKM. CDR3 sequence reads: CASSLQRTSGVRETQYF. The CDR3 DNA reads TGTGCCAGCAGTTTACAAAGGACTAGCGGGGTTAGAGAGACCCAGTACTTC.

The chain uses TRBV27 and TRBJ2-7, with 9 bases identical to TRBD1. This CDR3 region has 15 residues. Trimming at V came to 1 base and at J to 6 bases, leaving 7 bases not matched to a gene. Germline V gives CDR1 MNHEY, CDR2 SMNVEV (reference sequence). The CDR3 nucleotides read TGTGCCAGCAGTTTATGCGGGACAGGGTTATGCGAGCAGTACGTC. Translation: CASSLCGTGLCEQYV.

This clonotype showed up just a few times. V is TRBV29-1 and J is TRBJ2-1; TRBD1 matches 11 bases. J gave up 8 bases and V 6 bases, and 9 bases lay outside the gene matches. Germline values: CDR1 SQVTM, CDR2 ANQGSEA. This CDR3 contains 14 residues. This CDR3 is CSVARTGGIYEQFF. As DNA, the CDR3 is TGCAGCGTCGCTCGGACAGGGGGCATCTATGAGCAGTTCTTC.

This clonotype was detected many times. This rearrangement joins TRBV7-9 to TRBJ2-1; possibly TRBD1 or TRBD2 for D (5 bases each). CDR1 SEHNR and CDR2 FQNEAQ come from the germline V gene (reference sequence). The ends were cut back, 3 bases at V and 10 bases at J, with 16 bases in the middle. This CDR3 comprises 14 residues. CDR3 sequence: CASSLRGSSLEQFF. The CDR3 DNA reads TGTGCCAGCAGCTTGAGGGGCTCCTCCCTGGAGCAGTTCTTC.

This clonotype was seen more than once but under ten times. The V call is TRBV6-6, the J call TRBJ2-5; 10 nucleotides match TRBD2. V was clipped by 6 bases and J by 1 base; unmatched bases: 8. The CDR3 has 16 amino acids. From germline, CDR1 is MNHNY and CDR2 SVGAGI (reference sequence). The CDR3 DNA follows: TGTGCCAGCAGCCACGGACTAGCGGAGTCCCAAGAGACCCAGTACTTC. The encoded protein is CASSHGLAESQETQYF.

This clonotype came up many times. V and J are TRBV7-2 and TRBJ2-5, with D maybe TRBD1 (5 bases). The CDR3 has 14 amino acids. V was pared by 0 bases and J by 4 bases, with 9 bases between. CDR1 is SGHTA, CDR2 FQGNSA, per germline. The CDR3 DNA sequence: TGTGCCAGCAGCTTAGCGGGGCAGGGAGAGACCCAGTACTTC. Its translation: CASSLAGQGETQYF.

In this sample, this clonotype turned up a few times. The rearrangement joins TRBV6-2 or TRBV6-3 to TRBJ2-5, with a weak D call TRBD1 (6 bases). Germline CDR1 and CDR2: MNHEY and SVGEGT. V shed 2 bases and J shed 4 bases, with 17 bases lying between them. The CDR3 is made up of 16 amino acids. CDR3 region: CASSYVVGASRETQYF. For the CDR3, the DNA is TGTGCCAGCAGTTACGTGGTGGGGGCGTCCCGAGAGACCCAGTACTTC.

The table lists this clonotype with a few counts. The genes are TRBV28 and TRBJ2-7, with a possible D match to TRBD2 (7 bases). The length of the CDR3 is 14 residues. Germline V gene data show CDR1 as MDHEN and CDR2 as SYDVKM. The V end lost 4 bases, the J end lost 5 bases, and 15 bases lay between the germline ends. The CDR3 DNA is TGTGCCAGCAGTTCACCCGGAGGGGGGGACGAGCAGTACGTC. Its translation is CASSSPGGGDEQYV.